One and the same sample provided the 17 T cell receptor beta chains below, sequenced in a study of cytotoxic CD8 clonotypes in ibrutinib-treated CLL. Libraries were prepared by immunoSEQ multiplex PCR; TCRdb keeps only in-frame clonotypes and omits some of them. The sample records roughly 190,000 clones, around 70% being singletons. The sample in question was PBMCs, obtained after 24 months of ibrutinib treatment. These TCRs come from a human donor with chronic lymphocytic leukemia.

This chain joins TRBV4-3 and TRBJ2-1; D gene ambiguous. V was cut by 1 base and J by 8 bases, with 6 bases left in between. Germline CDR1 and CDR2: LGHNA and YSLEER. This CDR3 has 12 amino acids. The DNA for the CDR3 is TGCGCCAGCAGCCAAGGGTTCCATGAGCAGTTCTTC. Translation: CASSQGFHEQFF.

This sequence joins TRBV20-1 and TRBJ1-2; tentatively, D is TRBD1 (5 bases). CDR3 length: 11 residues. The V end was cut by 5 bases, the J end by 14 bases, with 18 bases between. Germline assignment: CDR1 DFQATT and CDR2 SNEGSKA (reference sequence). CDR3 residues: CSASPGPLQTF. CDR3 in DNA: TGCAGTGCTTCACCGGGACCACTCCAAACCTTC.

The rearrangement links TRBV30 to TRBJ1-1, with D unclear. Trimming cost V 0 bases and J 0 bases, with 14 bases left between them. This CDR3 is 16 amino acids long. Germline V gene data show CDR1 as GTSNPN and CDR2 as SVGIG (reference sequence). For the CDR3, the DNA is TGTGCCTGGAGTGTACGGTGGGCAGATTTGAACACTGAAGCTTTCTTT. Its translation: CAWSVRWADLNTEAFF.

This chain joins TRBV7-2 and TRBJ1-2; D unclear. Germline CDR1 SGHTA, CDR2 FQGNSA. The CDR3 is made up of 16 amino acids. Trimming left V 1 base short and J 0 bases short, with 12 bases between. The CDR3 sequence is CASSLGTLVSNYGYTF. CDR3 coding DNA: TGTGCCAGCAGCTTAGGGACGTTAGTCTCTAACTATGGCTACACCTTC.

The chain links TRBV2 to TRBJ1-2; D uncertain. V lost 11 bases and J lost 1, with 14 bases in between. This CDR3 is 13 amino acids long. Germline V CDR1 and CDR2: SNHLY, FYNNEI. CDR3 in amino acids: CAAKGSGNYGYTF. DNA for the CDR3: TGTGCCGCAAAGGGATCGGGTAACTATGGCTACACCTTC.

In its sample, this clone was seen a few times. The V and J genes are TRBV6-5 and TRBJ2-7; D gene unclear. The V gene's germline CDR1 is MNHEY and CDR2 SVGAGI. CDR3 length equals 11 residues. V lost 8 bases, J lost 4 bases, and 9 bases lay in between. DNA for the CDR3: TGTGCCAGCTACAGTAAATACGAGCAGTACTTC. Translating it yields CASYSKYEQYF.

The rearrangement links TRBV30 to TRBJ2-7; the D gene is possibly TRBD2 (6 bases). Germline V lookup: CDR1 GTSNPN, CDR2 SVGIG (reference sequence). This CDR3 has 15 residues. Between the trimmed V and J ends, which lost 3 bases and 0 bases, there was a span of 15 bases. The CDR3 DNA follows: TGTGCCTGGAGACGGAAACTAGCCGACTCCTACGAGCAGTACTTC. Its protein is CAWRRKLADSYEQYF. The variable domain in full, completed from reference TRBV30 and TRBJ2-7, reads SQTIHQWPATLVQPVGSPLSLECTVEGTSNPNLYWYRQAAGRGLQLLFYSVGIGQISSEVPQNLSASRPQDRQFILSSKKLLLSDSGFYLCAWRRKLADSYEQYFGPGTRLTVT.

V gene TRBV6-5 combines with J gene TRBJ2-7, with 9 bases lining up with TRBD1. The CDR3 is 15 residues long. The V gene end was trimmed by 4 bases and the J gene end by 5 bases; junction bases not matched to a gene: 9. In germline, CDR1 is MNHEY, CDR2 SVGAGI. CDR3 sequence: CASSWLDRGEDEQYF. The CDR3 DNA follows: TGTGCCAGCAGTTGGTTAGACAGGGGGGAAGACGAGCAGTACTTC.

The chain uses TRBV4-2 and TRBJ2-1, with D possibly being TRBD1 (5 bases). Germline V gives CDR1 LGHNA, CDR2 YNFKEQ. The CDR3 covers 16 residues. Trimming stripped 0 bases from V and 2 bases from J, with 11 bases between. Here the CDR3 DNA reads TGTGCCAGCAGCCAAGAAGGCAGGGAAGCCTACAATGAGCAGTTCTTC. Its translation is CASSQEGREAYNEQFF.

V and J are TRBV6-1 and TRBJ2-7; 8 nucleotides line up with TRBD2. Germline V lookup: CDR1 MNHNS, CDR2 SASEGT. The J segment lost 2 bases and the V segment lost 4 bases, leaving 7 bases of the junction unmatched. The CDR3 is 15 residues long. CDR3 coding DNA: TGTGCCAGCAGTGGCAGCGGGAGCCTTACCTACGAGCAGTACTTC. Amino acids: CASSGSGSLTYEQYF.

The J gene is TRBJ2-7, the V gene TRBV30, with TRBD1 as a possible D gene (7 bases). Trimming pared 3 bases from V and 5 bases from J, leaving 14 bases between. The CDR3 extends over 13 amino acids. Per the germline V gene, CDR1 is GTSNPN and CDR2 is SVGIG (reference sequence). Written as DNA, the CDR3 is TGTGCCTGGAGGCAGGGGGGACACCACGAGCAGTACTTC. Its protein is CAWRQGGHHEQYF.

This clone appeared once. V and J are TRBV4-1 and TRBJ1-3; D gene ambiguous. Germline V gene lookup returns CDR1 MGHRA and CDR2 YSYEKL. The CDR3 length is 14 residues. Trimming stripped 6 bases from V and 4 bases from J, with 13 bases between. Here the CDR3 reads CASRPPRWGNTIYF. CDR3 DNA: TGCGCCAGCAGACCCCCTAGGTGGGGAAACACCATATATTTT.

The chain couples TRBV7-9 to TRBJ1-4; D call uncertain. This CDR3 has 13 amino acids. Trimming took 5 bases from V and 7 from J, leaving 11 bases between them. Germline V gene lookup returns CDR1 SEHNR and CDR2 FQNEAQ (reference sequence). CDR3 loop: CASSLDAGEKLFF. The CDR3 DNA reads TGTGCCAGCAGCCTAGATGCGGGTGAAAAACTGTTTTTT. Drawing the rest from reference TRBV7-9 and TRBJ1-4, the complete variable domain is DTGVSQNPRHKITKRGQNVTFRCDPISEHNRLYWYRQTLGQGPEFLTYFQNEAQLEKSRLLSDRFSAERPKGSFSTLEIQRTEQGDSAMYLCASSLDAGEKLFFGSGTQLSVL.

This clone was observed a handful of times. This chain connects TRBV16 to TRBJ1-1; 7 bases are shared with TRBD1. CDR1 and CDR2 (germline): KGHSY, FQNENV. V was pared by 2 bases and J by 11 bases, with 8 bases of the junction left unmatched. The CDR3 covers 13 residues. CDR3 in amino acids: CASSQDLTGRAFF. CDR3 coding DNA: TGTGCCAGCAGCCAAGACTTGACAGGGCGGGCTTTCTTT.

This clone was detected only a few times. This sequence joins TRBV29-1 and TRBJ2-3; D possibly corresponds to TRBD1 (6 bases). Trimming left V 7 bases short and J 0 bases short, with 17 bases between. CDR1 is SQVTM and CDR2 is ANQGSEA in the germline V gene. The length of the CDR3 is 15 residues. CDR3 sequence: CSGILRGQSTDTQYF. The CDR3, as DNA: TGCAGCGGCATTCTCAGGGGCCAGAGCACAGATACGCAGTATTTT.

DNA of the CDR3: TGTGCCAGCAGTGGATCGAGGGCGGGAGAAGGGACCCAGTACTTC. Translating it yields CASSGSRAGEGTQYF. The chain combines TRBV25-1 with TRBJ2-5; 7 positions agree with TRBD2. Unmatched junction bases numbered 12, after V lost 4 bases and J lost 7 bases. Germline V CDR1 and CDR2: MGHDK, SYGVNS. The CDR3 totals 15 residues.

The chain has TRBV4-3 and TRBJ2-1, with a weak D call TRBD1 (6 bases). Germline CDR1 LGHNA, CDR2 YSLEER. V was cut by 0 bases and J by 12 bases, with 12 bases left in between. This CDR3 spans 13 amino acids. CDR3 DNA sequence: TGCGCCAGCAGCCAAGATCCAATCAGGGGGCAGTTCTTC. This encodes CASSQDPIRGQFF.